A single sample gave rise to the 30 T cell receptor beta chains below, sequenced in a study of blood T cell repertoires in COVID-19. Assay used: immunoSEQ multiplex PCR; TCRdb lists only in-frame clones, some missing. Among 250,000 to 300,000 clones listed, 70% to 90% were seen once. Sequences were obtained from PBMCs or T cells enriched from blood (not recorded which). These receptors came from a man younger than 35 who had recovered from COVID-19.

V is TRBV4-2 and J is TRBJ2-3; D uncertain. V gave up 1 base and J gave up 1 base, with 9 bases separating them. The CDR3 spans 15 residues. Germline CDR1 LGHNA, CDR2 YNFKEQ. The CDR3, as DNA: TGTGCCAGCAGCCAAGTCCGTGGGCGCACAGATACGCAGTATTTT. As protein: CASSQVRGRTDTQYF.

This chain's CDR3 is CASSLAEQLSGNTIYF. CDR3 DNA sequence: TGTGCCAGCAGCTTAGCCGAACAGCTTTCTGGAAACACCATATATTTT. The chain combines TRBV7-2 with TRBJ1-3; D unresolved. Germline V gives CDR1 SGHTA, CDR2 FQGNSA. With 0 bases removed from V and 1 base from J, the gap between germline ends came to 10 bases. The CDR3 runs 16 residues.

This chain's CDR3 is CASSPRRTAYEQYF. The CDR3 region has the DNA TGTGCCAGCTCACCACGCAGGACAGCCTACGAGCAGTACTTC. The chain recombines TRBV18 with TRBJ2-7; D possibly corresponds to TRBD1 (6 bases). Between the trimmed V and J ends, which lost 1 base and 2 bases, there was a span of 9 bases. Looked up from germline, CDR1 is KGHSH and CDR2 is LQKENI. The CDR3 consists of 14 residues.

This chain connects TRBV7-9 to TRBJ2-7, with 12 bases that match TRBD2. Germline lookup yields CDR1 SEHNR and CDR2 FQNEAQ (reference sequence). Germline trimming cut 11 bases from V and 1 base from J; bases unmatched to any gene: 3. The CDR3 is 13 residues long. The CDR3 loop reads CAGGLAGSYEQYF. CDR3 nucleotide sequence: TGTGCCGGAGGACTAGCGGGGTCCTACGAGCAGTACTTC. Together with reference TRBV7-9 and TRBJ2-7, the CDR3 gives the full variable domain: DTGVSQNPRHKITKRGQNVTFRCDPISEHNRLYWYRQTLGQGPEFLTYFQNEAQLEKSRLLSDRFSAERPKGSFSTLEIQRTEQGDSAMYLCAGGLAGSYEQYFGPGTRLTVT.

The chain couples TRBV5-1 to TRBJ2-7, with D perhaps TRBD1 (5 bases). Germline V CDR1 and CDR2: SGHRS, YFSETQ. The CDR3 sequence is 14 residues long. V dropped 3 bases and J dropped 4 bases, with 14 bases sitting between them. The CDR3 sequence is CASSSEMQGYEQYF. The CDR3 coding sequence is TGCGCCAGCAGCTCGGAAATGCAGGGTTACGAGCAGTACTTC. Together with reference TRBV5-1 and TRBJ2-7, the CDR3 gives the full variable domain: KAGVTQTPRYLIKTRGQQVTLSCSPISGHRSVSWYQQTPGQGLQFLFEYFSETQRNKGNFPGRFSGRQFSNSRSEMNVSTLELGDSALYLCASSSEMQGYEQYFGPGTRLTVT.

The chain is built from TRBV13 and TRBJ2-5, with D tentatively TRBD1 (6 bases). This CDR3 has 15 residues. The germline gives CDR1 PRHDT, CDR2 FYEKMQ (reference sequence). The ends were cut back, 5 bases at V and 1 base at J, with 14 bases in the middle. CDR3: CASSPGRTAQETQYF. CDR3 sequence (DNA): TGTGCCAGCAGCCCGGGGCGGACAGCCCAAGAGACCCAGTACTTC.

This clone occurred once. V and J are TRBV5-6 and TRBJ2-2; D is perhaps TRBD1 (6 bases). The V and J ends lost 0 bases and 7 bases respectively, with 16 bases between them. The CDR3 contains 16 residues. Germline lookup yields CDR1 SGHDT and CDR2 YYEEEE. CDR3 DNA sequence: TGTGCCAGCAGCTTGGCAGGGGCAGGGGAAGTCGGGGAGCTGTTTTTT. This codes for CASSLAGAGEVGELFF.

This rearrangement joins TRBV5-6 to TRBJ2-7; TRBD2 aligns across 7 bases. The CDR3 has 13 residues. J was trimmed by 1 base and V by 4 bases; bases with no gene match: 2. Germline values: CDR1 SGHDT, CDR2 YYEEEE. In DNA form, the CDR3 reads TGTGCCAGCAGCGAGGGAGGGTCCTACGAGCAGTACTTC. Translation: CASSEGGSYEQYF.

The V and J genes are TRBV5-1 and TRBJ2-6; D call uncertain. In germline, CDR1 is SGHRS, CDR2 YFSETQ. This CDR3 comprises 15 residues. Deletions cut 3 bases from V and 0 bases from J, with 7 bases between. The CDR3 loop is CASSSHYSGANVLTF. The DNA for the CDR3 is TGCGCCAGCAGCTCACACTACTCTGGGGCCAACGTCCTGACTTTC.

The rearrangement uses TRBV11-2 and TRBJ2-7, with 8 bases that match TRBD2. Trimming cost V 3 bases and J 3 bases; bases outside gene matches: 1. The germline V gene encodes CDR1 SGHAT and CDR2 FQNNGV. The CDR3 totals 13 residues. CDR3 sequence: CASSFGTSYEQYF. CDR3 DNA sequence: TGTGCCAGCAGCTTCGGGACTAGCTACGAGCAGTACTTC.

J is TRBJ1-3 and V is TRBV3-1 (or the pseudogene TRBV3-2); TRBD1 matches 10 bases. CDR1 is LGHDT, CDR2 YNNKEL, per germline (reference sequence). J lost 5 bases, V lost 0 bases, and 10 bases had no gene match. This CDR3 comprises 18 residues. The CDR3 bases are TGTGCCAGCAGCCAAGACCCCCCGACAGGGGGCTCCAGAAACACCATATATTTT. Translation: CASSQDPPTGGSRNTIYF.

The rearrangement joins TRBV9 to TRBJ2-1, with 11 nucleotides matching TRBD1. The CDR3 totals 15 residues. V trimming: 4 bases; J trimming: 10 bases; junction bases outside the gene matches: 10. The V gene's germline CDR1 is SGDLS and CDR2 YYNGEE. The CDR3 protein is CASSIGQGASGEQFF. DNA of the CDR3: TGTGCCAGCAGCATAGGACAGGGGGCGTCTGGGGAGCAGTTCTTC.

The J gene is TRBJ2-3, the V gene TRBV27; D unresolved. The CDR3 has 13 residues. Germline V gene data show CDR1 as MNHEY and CDR2 as SMNVEV (reference sequence). V dropped 5 bases and J dropped 3 bases, with 9 bases sitting between them. As DNA, the CDR3 is TGTGCCAGCAGTCTGACACGGACAGATACGCAGTATTTT. Its translation: CASSLTRTDTQYF.

The rearrangement links TRBV6-5 to TRBJ2-3; the match to TRBD2 covers 10 bases. Germline CDR1 MNHEY, CDR2 SVGAGI. V lost 6 bases and J lost 8; bases outside the gene matches: 5. This CDR3 spans 13 amino acids. The CDR3 DNA reads as TGTGCCAGCAGCCGTGGACTAGCGGCTACGCAGTATTTT. Its translation: CASSRGLAATQYF.

J is TRBJ1-3 and V is TRBV30; TRBD1 aligns across 9 bases. The V gene end was trimmed by 2 bases and the J gene end by 0 bases; junction bases not matched to a gene: 2. This CDR3 comprises 15 residues. CDR1 is GTSNPN, CDR2 SVGIG, per germline (reference sequence). The CDR3 sequence is CAWSPGQGSGNTIYF. The CDR3 DNA sequence: TGTGCCTGGAGTCCGGGACAGGGCTCTGGAAACACCATATATTTT. The variable domain in full, with the rest retrieved from reference TRBV30 and TRBJ1-3, is SQTIHQWPATLVQPVGSPLSLECTVEGTSNPNLYWYRQAAGRGLQLLFYSVGIGQISSEVPQNLSASRPQDRQFILSSKKLLLSDSGFYLCAWSPGQGSGNTIYFGEGSWLTVV.

This chain joins TRBV10-3 and TRBJ1-3, with D possibly being TRBD1 (6 bases). The CDR3 sequence is 13 residues long. V lost 2 bases and J lost 7, with 9 bases in between. The germline V gene encodes CDR1 ENHRY and CDR2 SYGVKD. CDR3 region: CAISERTVNTIYF. CDR3 DNA sequence: TGTGCCATCAGTGAGAGGACAGTGAACACCATATATTTT.

CDR3: CASGLDGAGELFF. The CDR3 DNA is TGTGCTAGTGGTTTGGACGGAGCCGGGGAGCTGTTTTTT. This rearrangement joins TRBV12-5 to TRBJ2-2; D call uncertain. V was trimmed by 1 base and J by 6 bases, leaving 6 bases between them. CDR3 length: 13 amino acids. CDR1 and CDR2 (germline): LGHNT, FRNRAP.

This chain uses TRBV7-8 with TRBJ2-7; D ambiguous. V lost 1 base, J lost 4 bases, and 8 bases lay in between. Germline V lookup: CDR1 SGHVS, CDR2 FQNEAQ. CDR3 length: 13 amino acids. This chain's CDR3 is CASSLEPRYEQYF. In DNA, the CDR3 is TGTGCCAGCAGCTTAGAACCCCGGTACGAGCAGTACTTC.

This sequence joins TRBV2 and TRBJ1-1, with D tentatively TRBD1 (6 bases). V lost 6 bases and J 0 bases, leaving 11 bases between the germline ends. Germline CDR1 SNHLY, CDR2 FYNNEI. The CDR3 totals 14 residues. DNA of the CDR3: TGTGCCAGCAGCGGACAGCTCATGAACACTGAAGCTTTCTTT. Translated, it gives CASSGQLMNTEAFF. Full variable domain (outside the CDR3, taken from reference TRBV2 and TRBJ1-1): EPEVTQTPSHQVTQMGQEVILRCVPISNHLYFYWYRQILGQKVEFLVSFYNNEISEKSEIFDDQFSVERPDGSNFTLKIRSTKLEDSAMYFCASSGQLMNTEAFFGQGTRLTVV.

The CDR3 sequence is CASSQAGQGNTIYF. The CDR3 DNA follows: TGTGCCAGCAGCCAAGCGGGACAGGGAAACACCATATATTTT. This chain uses TRBV3-1 (or the pseudogene TRBV3-2) with TRBJ1-3; 7 nucleotides match TRBD1. Losses at the gene ends were 1 base for V and 4 bases for J; bases not matched to a gene: 1. Germline V gene lookup returns CDR1 LGHDT and CDR2 YNNKEL (reference sequence). The length of the CDR3 is 14 residues.

The chain carries TRBV7-9 and TRBJ1-2; TRBD1 agrees at 7 bases. Trimming removed 5 bases from V and 6 bases from J; junction bases left unmatched: 6. CDR3 size: 13 residues. CDR1 is SEHNR and CDR2 is FQNEAQ in the germline V gene (reference sequence). The CDR3 protein is CASSLDRRDGYTF. The CDR3 DNA is TGTGCCAGCAGCCTGGACAGGCGGGATGGCTACACCTTC. The variable domain in full, with the rest retrieved from reference TRBV7-9 and TRBJ1-2, is DTGVSQNPRHKITKRGQNVTFRCDPISEHNRLYWYRQTLGQGPEFLTYFQNEAQLEKSRLLSDRFSAERPKGSFSTLEIQRTEQGDSAMYLCASSLDRRDGYTFGSGTRLTVV.

J is TRBJ2-1 and V is TRBV24-1; 8 bases match TRBD2. Germline CDR1 and CDR2: KGHDR and SFDVKD. V lost 5 bases, J lost 0 bases, and 5 bases stayed unmatched. The CDR3 sequence is 16 residues long. The chain's CDR3 is CATSAISGSSYNEQFF. In DNA form, the CDR3 reads TGTGCCACCAGTGCCATCAGCGGGAGCTCCTACAATGAGCAGTTCTTC.

This sequence joins TRBV3-1 (or the pseudogene TRBV3-2) and TRBJ2-7; tentatively, D is TRBD1 (7 bases). From germline, CDR1 is LGHDT and CDR2 YNNKEL (reference sequence). The CDR3 contains 15 residues. V lost 1 base, J lost 3 bases, and 13 bases lay in between. CDR3 nucleotides: TGTGCCAGCAGCCAAGCCGCAGGGGGACTCTACGAGCAGTACTTC. Translation: CASSQAAGGLYEQYF.

The chain carries TRBV28 and TRBJ1-5; tentative D call: TRBD1 (6 bases). The CDR3 is 16 amino acids. Germline assignment: CDR1 MDHEN and CDR2 SYDVKM. V lost 5 bases to trimming and J lost 2 bases, with 16 bases between them. CDR3 in amino acids: CASSTRGGAGNQPQHF. Written as DNA, the CDR3 is TGTGCCAGCAGTACCCGGGGGGGGGCAGGCAATCAGCCCCAGCATTTT.

This clone was seen only once. The chain uses TRBV5-1 and TRBJ2-3; D is unclear. In germline, CDR1 is SGHRS, CDR2 YFSETQ. V was trimmed by 1 base and J by 4 bases, leaving 13 bases between them. The CDR3 is 15 residues long. In nucleotides, the CDR3 is TGCGCCAGCAGCTTGCGACCAGAGGCGGCAGATACGCAGTATTTT. This translates into CASSLRPEAADTQYF.

The rearrangement uses TRBV5-1 and TRBJ2-5; TRBD2 matches 16 bases. The CDR3 sequence is 17 residues long. V lost 0 bases and J lost 2; bases outside the gene matches: 1. CDR1 SGHRS and CDR2 YFSETQ come from the germline V gene. The DNA of the CDR3 is TGCGCCAGCAGCTTGGCGGGACTAGCGGGAGGGCAAGAGACCCAGTACTTC. Translated: CASSLAGLAGGQETQYF.

The chain joins TRBV19 to TRBJ1-2; TRBD1 might be the D (6 bases). Germline V gives CDR1 LNHDA, CDR2 SQIVND (reference sequence). The CDR3 loop spans 12 amino acids. Trimming pared 8 bases from V and 4 bases from J, leaving 11 bases between. This CDR3 reads CASGGQIYGYTF. The DNA for the CDR3 is TGTGCCAGTGGGGGACAAATCTATGGCTACACCTTC. Looking up the rest from reference TRBV19 and TRBJ1-2 gives the full variable domain: DGGITQSPKYLFRKEGQNVTLSCEQNLNHDAMYWYRQDPGQGLRLIYYSQIVNDFQKGDIAEGYSVSREKKESFPLTVTSAQKNPTAFYLCASGGQIYGYTFGSGTRLTVV.

This chain uses TRBV2 with TRBJ2-7; perhaps TRBD1 as D (6 bases). The CDR3 is made up of 12 amino acids. Germline assignment: CDR1 SNHLY and CDR2 FYNNEI. The ends were cut back, 8 bases at V and 2 bases at J, with 10 bases in the middle. The CDR3 sequence: CASRQEAYEQYF. The CDR3 bases are TGTGCCAGCCGACAGGAGGCCTACGAGCAGTACTTC. The full variable domain, with the rest looked up from reference TRBV2 and TRBJ2-7, is EPEVTQTPSHQVTQMGQEVILRCVPISNHLYFYWYRQILGQKVEFLVSFYNNEISEKSEIFDDQFSVERPDGSNFTLKIRSTKLEDSAMYFCASRQEAYEQYFGPGTRLTVT.

This chain uses TRBV6-2 or TRBV6-3 with TRBJ2-7, with 12 nucleotides matching TRBD1. Germline V gene data show CDR1 as MNHEY and CDR2 as SVGEGT. Germline trimming cut 2 bases from V and 0 bases from J; bases unmatched to any gene: 11. There are 19 residues in the CDR3. The DNA for the CDR3 is TGTGCCAGCAGTTACCCCGGGACAGGGGGCGCCGGTATCTCCTACGAGCAGTACTTC. Its translation: CASSYPGTGGAGISYEQYF.

This chain connects TRBV30 to TRBJ2-7; 7 bases agree with TRBD2. The germline V gene encodes CDR1 GTSNPN and CDR2 SVGIG (reference sequence). The ends lost 2 bases at V and 3 bases at J; junction bases unmatched: 10. The CDR3 loop spans 15 amino acids. The CDR3: CAWSLDGGGHYEQYF. The CDR3, as DNA: TGTGCCTGGAGTCTTGACGGCGGGGGTCACTACGAGCAGTACTTC.